Presented here are 4 T cell receptor beta chains from one specimen sequenced in a study of vaccination and CD4 T cells after COVID-19. The treatment denotes: roughly ten-day PBMC culture with coronavirus spike peptide pools or control peptides (ViraFEST assay). An Oncomine TCR Beta short-read assay was used to sequence the DNA from cultured CD4+ T cells. TCRdb analysed the PCR reads with MiXCR anew, one entry per CDR3 protein. The repertoire holds 11,000 or so distinct CDR3 sequences, with about 40% as singletons. Their cognate antigens are unknown. Sequencing was performed on CD4+ T cells from blood, cultured in vitro. These receptors all come from a human donor who had recovered from COVID-19.

The V gene is TRBV7-2, the J gene TRBJ2-3; D perhaps matches TRBD2 (7 bases). This CDR3 has 15 amino acids. Germline lookup yields CDR1 SGHTA and CDR2 FQGNSA. V gave up 2 bases and J gave up 4 bases, with 13 bases separating them. CDR3 in DNA: TGTGCCAGCAGCTTAAAACGGGGGGCCCCAGATACGCAGTATTTT. Translated, it gives CASSLKRGAPDTQYF.

The rearrangement links TRBV20-1 to TRBJ1-4; D gene uncertain. V lost 6 bases to trimming and J lost 3 bases, with 11 bases between them. Germline V gives CDR1 DFQATT, CDR2 SNEGSKA (reference sequence). The CDR3 sequence is 13 residues long. The CDR3 bases are TGCAGTGCCGCGGACGGACCTAATGAAAAACTGTTTTTT. It encodes CSAADGPNEKLFF.

This clonotype was detected a few times. This chain links TRBV20-1 with TRBJ1-6; 7 bases are a match to TRBD1. Germline trimming cut 4 bases from V and 8 bases from J; bases unmatched to any gene: 11. This CDR3 comprises 15 residues. Germline CDR1 reads DFQATT; CDR2 reads SNEGSKA (reference sequence). The CDR3 is CSATVRQGGDSPLHF. CDR3 sequence (DNA): TGCAGTGCTACAGTAAGACAGGGAGGAGATTCACCCCTCCACTTT.

In its sample, this clonotype was seen a few times. The rearrangement joins TRBV6-5 to TRBJ1-6; perhaps TRBD1 as D (5 bases). V lost 0 bases and J lost 16, with 10 bases in between. This CDR3 is 12 amino acids long. The V gene's germline CDR1 is MNHEY and CDR2 SVGAGI. CDR3 nucleotide sequence: TGTGCCAGCAGTTACTCGAGCGGGGGTCTCCACTTT. It yields the protein CASSYSSGGLHF.